This T cell receptor (beta chain) appears in the sequencing data of a study of cytomegalovirus exposure and HLA in healthy donors. V was trimmed by 4 bases and J by 1 base, leaving 13 bases between them. This CDR3 is built from 15 residues. The V gene's germline CDR1 is MNHEY and CDR2 SVGAGI. Broader study findings: A later analysis appeared to link common viral pathogens to several of the most significant clusters.

Primers included in the PCR were 60 Vbeta and 13 Jbeta primers. Profiled with immunoSEQ multiplex PCR; TCRdb holds only in-frame clones, not every one. Of 200,000 to 250,000 clones detected, 75% to 85% appear once; the ten largest clones hold around 8.6%. About this clone: The antigen is unknown.

V and J are TRBV6-5 and TRBJ1-1; TRBD1 might be the D (6 bases). Sample: PBMCs. The TCR originated in a woman aged 60-75 years in good health and CMV-seropositive. CDR3 protein: CASSFGQTKNTEAFF. For the CDR3, the DNA is TGTGCCAGCAGTTTCGGACAGACTAAGAACACTGAAGCTTTCTTT.